This passage covers 28 T cell receptor beta chains from one sample sequenced in a study of response to subunit inactivated influenza vaccine. TCRdb reprocessed the RT-PCR reads with MiXCR, giving one entry per CDR3 protein. This table holds just under 550,000 distinct CDR3 sequences, under 30% found once. The same specimen was also included in a second study, on T cells expressing NK-cell markers. That source notes: With UMIs, 5'RACE template switching was used to make TCR beta cDNA.

Sequencing used CD4+ T cells sorted from PBMCs, obtained 11 to 12 days after vaccination. Receptors were obtained from a man in his fifties or sixties who received an inactivated influenza vaccine.

Only a few counts were recorded for this clonotype. This chain links TRBV20-1 with TRBJ1-6, with D possibly matching TRBD1 (5 bases). Trimming stripped 6 bases from V and 7 bases from J, with 16 bases between. The CDR3 contains 14 residues. Germline CDR1 and CDR2: DFQATT and SNEGSKA (reference sequence). CDR3 nucleotides: TGCAGTGCAAGGGGTGGCAGGGCCAATTCACCCCTCCACTTT. Translated: CSARGGRANSPLHF.

The chain is built from TRBV6-2 or TRBV6-3 and TRBJ1-1; unclear D gene. In germline, CDR1 is MNHEY, CDR2 SVGEGT. CDR3 size: 13 residues. The ends were cut back, 7 bases at V and 0 bases at J, with 9 bases in the middle. The CDR3 DNA sequence: TGTGCCAGCATTAGTGGAATGAACACTGAAGCTTTCTTT. It encodes CASISGMNTEAFF.

This clonotype was seen ten or more times. The junction shows a germline mismatch at one end, possibly a read error. The V gene is TRBV4-2, the J gene TRBJ1-1; no firm D call. CDR3 length: 13 residues. From germline, CDR1 is LGHNA and CDR2 YNFKEQ. The CDR3 reads CASSQVSEADAFF. The CDR3 nucleotides are TGTGCCAGCAGCCAAGTTTCTGAGGCTGATGCTTTCTTT.

In this sample, this clonotype turned up a few times. The chain recombines TRBV28 with TRBJ2-2; perhaps TRBD2 as D (6 bases). The CDR3 has 15 amino acids. The V end lost 7 bases, the J end lost 2 bases, and 14 bases lay between the germline ends. Germline V CDR1 and CDR2: MDHEN, SYDVKM. CDR3 in DNA: TGTGCCAGCACCCCTGGAGGGAGCAACACCGGGGAGCTGTTTTTT. Amino acids: CASTPGGSNTGELFF.

The chain is built from TRBV11-2 and TRBJ2-2; tentative D call: TRBD1 (6 bases). The V gene's germline CDR1 is SGHAT and CDR2 FQNNGV. The CDR3 totals 14 residues. V lost 4 bases and J lost 3, with 9 bases in between. The CDR3 DNA sequence: TGTGCCAGCAGCTGGACAGCGGACACCGGGGAGCTGTTTTTT. It encodes CASSWTADTGELFF.

The chain is built from TRBV2 and TRBJ2-6; no firm D call. The CDR3 is 14 residues long. Germline V gene lookup returns CDR1 SNHLY and CDR2 FYNNEI. Trimming took 7 bases from V and 2 from J, leaving 9 bases between them. CDR3 nucleotides: TGTGCCAGCAACGTCGACACTGGGGCCAACGTCCTGACTTTC. This codes for CASNVDTGANVLTF.

A few counts support this clonotype. The chain employs TRBV4-3 and TRBJ2-2; TRBD2 might be the D (6 bases). The CDR3 totals 19 residues. V was trimmed by 0 bases and J by 0 bases, leaving 17 bases between them. CDR1 and CDR2 (germline): LGHNA, YSLEER. CDR3 in DNA: TGCGCCAGCAGCCAAGAAATTTATTCGGACTATTCGAACACCGGGGAGCTGTTTTTT. This codes for CASSQEIYSDYSNTGELFF.

This clonotype was recorded a few times. The genes are TRBV7-2 and TRBJ2-5, with D uncertain. CDR3 length: 15 residues. Trimming took 1 base from V and 5 from J, leaving 14 bases between them. The germline CDR1 and CDR2 sequences are SGHTA and FQGNSA. CDR3 sequence reads: CASSLGFSLGETQYF. The CDR3 nucleotides read TGTGCCAGCAGCTTAGGATTTAGCCTGGGGGAGACCCAGTACTTC.

This clonotype was seen a handful of times. The chain recombines TRBV6-2 or TRBV6-3 with TRBJ2-1; D remains unclear. Trimming left V 7 bases short and J 2 bases short, with 9 bases between. The germline CDR1 and CDR2 sequences are MNHEY and SVGEGT. This CDR3 has 13 amino acids. CDR3 sequence: CASKRAAYNEQFF. The DNA for the CDR3 is TGTGCCAGCAAAAGGGCAGCCTACAATGAGCAGTTCTTC.

This clonotype was picked up a small number of times. The V gene is TRBV6-2 or TRBV6-3, the J gene TRBJ2-7; 10 bases align to TRBD2. J lost 0 bases, V lost 6 bases, and 14 bases had no gene match. Germline lookup yields CDR1 MNHEY and CDR2 SVGEGT. This CDR3 is 18 amino acids long. The CDR3 reads CASSQASSGRYYSYEQYF. In DNA form, the CDR3 reads TGTGCCAGCAGCCAGGCGAGTAGCGGGAGGTATTACTCCTACGAGCAGTACTTC.

The gene calls are TRBV7-2 and TRBJ1-4; possibly TRBD1 for D (6 bases). Germline V gene sequence: CDR1 SGHTA, CDR2 FQGNSA. V lost 5 bases, J lost 5 bases, and 15 bases lay in between. This CDR3 contains 15 residues. The DNA of the CDR3 is TGTGCCAGCAGCGGAACGGGACATAGAAATGAAAAACTGTTTTTT. Its protein is CASSGTGHRNEKLFF.

V gene TRBV4-2 combines with J gene TRBJ2-4, with D perhaps matching TRBD1 (5 bases). The CDR3 is 15 amino acids. Germline CDR1 and CDR2: LGHNA and YNFKEQ. V lost 0 bases to trimming and J lost 0 bases, with 6 bases between them. The CDR3 loop reads CASSQDQGAKNIQYF. The CDR3 nucleotides read TGTGCCAGCAGCCAAGATCAGGGAGCCAAAAACATTCAGTACTTC.

The genes are TRBV7-9 and TRBJ2-7, with D uncertain. The CDR3 is 14 residues long. V was cut by 3 bases and J by 3 bases, with 12 bases left in between. Germline V gene lookup returns CDR1 SEHNR and CDR2 FQNEAQ (reference sequence). CDR3 DNA sequence: TGTGCCAGCAGCTTGGGCAGCCATCTCTACGAGCAGTACTTC. The encoded protein is CASSLGSHLYEQYF.

This clonotype was detected only a few times. The gene calls are TRBV29-1 and TRBJ2-3; TRBD2 agrees at 15 bases. Germline CDR1 is SQVTM and CDR2 is ANQGSEA. V gave up 6 bases and J gave up 2 bases; unmatched junction bases: 3. This CDR3 region has 15 residues. The CDR3 DNA reads TGCAGCGTGGGGACTAGCGGGGGGAACACAGATACGCAGTATTTT. It encodes CSVGTSGGNTDTQYF.

The chain uses TRBV27 and TRBJ2-7, with 14 bases lining up with TRBD2. This CDR3 region has 16 residues. Germline assignment: CDR1 MNHEY and CDR2 SMNVEV (reference sequence). With 5 bases clipped from V and 3 bases from J, the junction kept 6 bases outside the gene matches. The CDR3 protein is CASSGTSGRRVYEQYF. Here the CDR3 DNA reads TGTGCCAGCAGTGGGACTAGCGGGAGAAGAGTCTACGAGCAGTACTTC.

The CDR3 protein is CASSQDRRGTEAFF. DNA for the CDR3: TGCGCCAGCAGCCAAGATAGGAGGGGCACTGAAGCTTTCTTT. The chain joins TRBV4-3 to TRBJ1-1, with D perhaps TRBD1 (5 bases). Between the trimmed V and J ends, which lost 0 bases and 4 bases, there was a span of 9 bases. CDR1 and CDR2 (germline): LGHNA, YSLEER. This CDR3 is 14 amino acids long.

This clonotype was seen a few times. The chain carries TRBV11-2 and TRBJ2-1; tentative D call: TRBD2 (6 bases). V was shortened by 5 bases and J by 1 base, with 12 bases between the two germline ends. Germline assignment: CDR1 SGHAT and CDR2 FQNNGV. This CDR3 spans 15 amino acids. The CDR3 region has the DNA TGTGCCAGCAGCCCGGGACTCCTATCCTACAATGAGCAGTTCTTC. Its translation: CASSPGLLSYNEQFF.

This clonotype was seen a single time. The V call is TRBV11-2, the J call TRBJ2-5, with 9 bases aligning to TRBD2. V lost 2 bases, J lost 2 bases, and 18 bases stayed unmatched. This CDR3 is 20 amino acids long. Per germline, CDR1 SGHAT and CDR2 FQNNGV. In nucleotides, the CDR3 is TGTGCCAGCAGCTTATTGTCTAGGGGCCTTAGCGGGAGCGGACAAGAGACCCAGTACTTC. This codes for CASSLLSRGLSGSGQETQYF.

This clonotype was seen a handful of times. The chain carries TRBV7-2 and TRBJ2-2; D remains ambiguous. Germline loops: CDR1 SGHTA, CDR2 FQGNSA. With 1 base removed from V and 1 base from J, the gap between germline ends came to 10 bases. This CDR3 has 16 residues. CDR3 amino acids: CASSLVPLGNTGELFF. CDR3 DNA: TGTGCCAGCAGCTTAGTCCCCCTCGGGAACACCGGGGAGCTGTTTTTT.

J is TRBJ2-2 and V is TRBV4-3, with TRBD2 as a possible D gene (6 bases). V lost 0 bases and J 8 bases, leaving 7 bases between the germline ends. The CDR3 totals 13 residues. In germline, CDR1 is LGHNA, CDR2 YSLEER. The CDR3 DNA is TGCGCCAGCAGCCAAGAACGGGAGGGGGAGCTGTTTTTT. Amino acid sequence: CASSQEREGELFF.

This clonotype was observed a few times. The chain joins TRBV11-1 to TRBJ2-5; D remains unclear. The CDR3 runs 19 residues. The V end lost 4 bases, the J end lost 3 bases, and 27 bases lay between the germline ends. CDR1 SGHAT and CDR2 FQDESV come from the germline V gene (reference sequence). The chain's CDR3 is CASSSDFSEVVRVKETQYF. In DNA, the CDR3 is TGTGCCAGCAGCTCCGATTTCTCTGAGGTCGTTCGAGTCAAAGAGACCCAGTACTTC.

This clonotype appeared a few times. This sequence joins TRBV10-3 and TRBJ2-7; the D gene could be TRBD1 or TRBD2 (5 bases each). This CDR3 comprises 15 residues. CDR1 and CDR2 (germline): ENHRY, SYGVKD. Trimming cost V 3 bases and J 0 bases, with 12 bases left between them. The CDR3 DNA reads TGTGCCATCAGTGAAGGGACCCTCAGCTCCTACGAGCAGTACTTC. Translated, it gives CAISEGTLSSYEQYF.

This clonotype came up a few times. The chain joins TRBV29-1 to TRBJ1-2; D may be TRBD1 (6 bases). CDR1 is SQVTM and CDR2 is ANQGSEA in the germline V gene. V was shortened by 4 bases and J by 6 bases, with 9 bases between the two germline ends. CDR3 length: 11 amino acids. The CDR3 loop is CSVVGGDGYTF. The CDR3 nucleotides read TGCAGCGTTGTCGGGGGCGATGGCTACACCTTC.

The chain links TRBV19 to TRBJ2-6, with unresolved D. The CDR3 sequence is 14 residues long. The germline V and J ends were trimmed by 0 bases and 6 bases, with 6 bases remaining between them. CDR1 and CDR2 from the germline V gene are LNHDA and SQIVND (reference sequence). CDR3 sequence: CASSIDRQANVLTF. In nucleotides, the CDR3 is TGTGCCAGTAGTATAGATCGTCAGGCCAACGTCCTGACTTTC.

The CDR3 sequence: CASSPQGGADGYTF. The CDR3 DNA follows: TGCGCCAGCAGCCCTCAGGGGGGGGCAGATGGCTACACCTTC. The V and J genes are TRBV5-1 and TRBJ1-2; 7 positions agree with TRBD1. The CDR3 has 14 residues. The J segment lost 6 bases and the V segment lost 4 bases, leaving 9 bases of the junction unmatched. Looked up from germline, CDR1 is SGHRS and CDR2 is YFSETQ.

This clonotype appeared a single time. This chain uses TRBV9 with TRBJ2-1; D is undetermined. The CDR3 extends over 15 amino acids. Trimming removed 2 bases at V and 9 bases at J, with 18 bases between. CDR1 is SGDLS, CDR2 YYNGEE, per germline. CDR3 loop: CASSVSYLLEFEQFF. CDR3 sequence (DNA): TGTGCCAGCAGCGTTAGTTATCTTCTCGAGTTTGAGCAGTTCTTC.

The chain links TRBV10-3 to TRBJ2-3; 9 bases fit TRBD1. Germline V lookup: CDR1 ENHRY, CDR2 SYGVKD. Trimming took 7 bases from V and 4 from J; bases not matched to a gene: 6. The CDR3 is 14 amino acids. The CDR3 sequence: CAITRDREADTQYF. CDR3 sequence (DNA): TGTGCCATCACCAGGGACAGGGAAGCAGATACGCAGTATTTT.

This clonotype was counted between two and nine times. V is TRBV4-2 and J is TRBJ2-1; 11 bases match TRBD1. The J segment lost 5 bases and the V segment lost 4 bases, leaving 7 bases of the junction unmatched. The CDR3 is 16 amino acids. Germline loops: CDR1 LGHNA, CDR2 YNFKEQ. The CDR3 region is CASSRTDRGLNNEQFF. CDR3 coding DNA: TGTGCCAGCAGCCGAACGGACAGGGGGCTAAACAATGAGCAGTTCTTC.